One and the same sample provided the 32 T cell receptor beta chains below, sequenced in a study of blood T cell repertoires in COVID-19. The protocol was immunoSEQ multiplex PCR, while the TCRdb copy is restricted to in-frame clones and leaves out a portion. The sample holds about 380,000 clones, roughly 90% seen once. The source material was peripheral blood. Receptors were obtained from a man aged 40-49 years with acute or convalescent COVID-19.

The genes are TRBV4-1 and TRBJ2-1; 8 positions match TRBD2. The CDR3 is 17 residues long. V lost 6 bases to trimming and J lost 7 bases; unmatched junction nucleotides: 17. Germline values: CDR1 MGHRA, CDR2 YSYEKL. CDR3 coding DNA: TGCGCCAGCAGTCCGGTAGGGACGGGAGGGCCAGGGAATGAGCAGTTCTTC. It translates to CASSPVGTGGPGNEQFF.

The chain joins TRBV4-1 to TRBJ2-1; TRBD1 agrees at 7 bases. The CDR3 has 20 residues. Germline CDR1 and CDR2: MGHRA and YSYEKL. V was pared by 3 bases and J by 7 bases, with 24 bases of the junction left unmatched. The CDR3 DNA is TGCGCCAGCAGCCATCGAGATCCCGGGACAGACCCATCGTTTTGGAATGAGCAGTTCTTC. Translation: CASSHRDPGTDPSFWNEQFF.

This clone was detected only a few times. The chain employs TRBV2 and TRBJ1-5; no reliable D call. Between the trimmed V and J ends, which lost 6 bases and 7 bases, there was a span of 13 bases. The CDR3 is 13 residues long. The germline CDR1 and CDR2 sequences are SNHLY and FYNNEI. Here the CDR3 reads CASRITSGQPQHF. CDR3 bases: TGTGCCAGCAGGATTACTAGCGGACAGCCCCAGCATTTT.

The chain recombines TRBV4-1 with TRBJ1-5; D perhaps matches TRBD1 (6 bases). V was clipped by 4 bases and J by 7 bases, with 17 bases between them. CDR3 length equals 15 residues. Germline assignment: CDR1 MGHRA and CDR2 YSYEKL. The CDR3 sequence is CASSLNRDTDQPQHF. DNA for the CDR3: TGCGCCAGCAGCCTAAACAGGGACACGGACCAGCCCCAGCATTTT.

V and J are TRBV28 and TRBJ2-1; TRBD1 might be the D (5 bases). The CDR3 is made up of 11 amino acids. Germline CDR1 MDHEN, CDR2 SYDVKM. V lost 3 bases to trimming and J lost 9 bases, with 6 bases between them. CDR3 sequence: CASSFRVEQFF. CDR3 DNA sequence: TGTGCCAGCAGTTTCAGGGTTGAGCAGTTCTTC.

The chain joins TRBV28 to TRBJ1-1, with 10 bases fitting TRBD1. The length of the CDR3 is 13 residues. The V and J ends lost 10 bases and 5 bases, in that order; junction bases with no gene match: 7. The germline V gene has CDR1 MDHEN and CDR2 SYDVKM. Here the CDR3 DNA reads TGTGCCACCGACGGACAGGGGGGGACTGAAGCTTTCTTT. This encodes CATDGQGGTEAFF.

This clone was seen only a few times. The chain carries TRBV28 and TRBJ1-1, with no clear D. In germline, CDR1 is MDHEN, CDR2 SYDVKM. The CDR3 is 16 residues long. Trimming removed 4 bases at V and 1 base at J, with 16 bases between. The CDR3 here is CASSSVREIRNTEAFF. The CDR3 nucleotides read TGTGCCAGCAGTTCCGTCCGGGAGATAAGGAACACTGAAGCTTTCTTT. Based on the CDR3 plus reference TRBV28 and TRBJ1-1, the full variable domain is DVKVTQSSRYLVKRTGEKVFLECVQDMDHENMFWYRQDPGLGLRLIYFSYDVKMKEKGDIPEGYSVSREKKERFSLILESASTNQTSMYLCASSSVREIRNTEAFFGQGTRLTVV.

The chain has TRBV19 and TRBJ1-3, with D possibly TRBD1 on 5 matching bases. V was pared by 3 bases and J by 0 bases, with 12 bases between. This CDR3 comprises 16 residues. CDR1 and CDR2 from the germline V gene are LNHDA and SQIVND (reference sequence). CDR3 region: CASSISLGGSGNTIYF. The DNA for the CDR3 is TGTGCCAGTAGTATCTCACTCGGGGGCTCTGGAAACACCATATATTTT.

V and J are TRBV21-1 and TRBJ2-1; the D segment call TRBD2 is taken from the table without a DNA check. TRBV21-1 is reported as a pseudogene. The CDR3 is 16 amino acids. The CDR3 is CASSKSGTRRRNEQFF. CDR3 nucleotides: TGTGCCAGCAGCAAAAGCGGGACTAGGCGGCGCAATGAGCAGTTCTTC.

The CDR3 coding sequence is TGCGCCAGCAGCCAAGTTGGGCGCGGGAGCTCCTACAATGAGCAGTTCTTC. It translates to CASSQVGRGSSYNEQFF. J is TRBJ2-1 and V is TRBV4-1; the match to TRBD2 covers 7 bases. V gave up 1 base and J gave up 0 bases; unmatched junction bases: 6. The CDR3 is 17 residues long. Germline V CDR1 and CDR2: MGHRA, YSYEKL.

The CDR3 spells CASSQGTWGTSGRAPYNEQFF. In DNA form, the CDR3 reads TGTGCCAGCAGCCAAGGAACGTGGGGCACTAGCGGGAGGGCCCCCTACAATGAGCAGTTCTTC. The V and J genes are TRBV3-1 (or the pseudogene TRBV3-2) and TRBJ2-1; 13 bases are a match to TRBD2. Germline CDR1 LGHDT, CDR2 YNNKEL (reference sequence). The CDR3 loop spans 21 amino acids. J gave up 2 bases and V 1 base, and 14 bases lay outside the gene matches.

CDR3 DNA sequence: TGTGCCAGCAGTTTAGAGGGGGCTGGCTATGGCTACACCTTC. Amino acids: CASSLEGAGYGYTF. The J gene is TRBJ1-2, the V gene TRBV27; the match to TRBD1 covers 7 bases. This CDR3 spans 14 amino acids. Germline V gene data show CDR1 as MNHEY and CDR2 as SMNVEV (reference sequence). The V and J ends lost 2 bases and 4 bases, in that order; junction bases with no gene match: 4.

This chain joins TRBV20-1 and TRBJ1-1, with TRBD1 identical over 7 bases. V gave up 6 bases and J gave up 5 bases; unmatched junction bases: 9. Germline V CDR1 and CDR2: DFQATT, SNEGSKA (reference sequence). This CDR3 is 13 amino acids long. The CDR3 loop is CSASYRGETEAFF. In DNA form, the CDR3 reads TGCAGTGCAAGTTACAGGGGTGAGACTGAAGCTTTCTTT.

This clone was seen more than once but under ten times. CDR3 in DNA: TGTGCCAGCAGCACCGAAAGGACAGGCTCCTACGAGCAGTACTTC. Translated: CASSTERTGSYEQYF. J is TRBJ2-7 and V is TRBV7-2; the match to TRBD1 covers 7 bases. The V gene's germline CDR1 is SGHTA and CDR2 FQGNSA. Trimming took 5 bases from V and 0 from J; bases not matched to a gene: 7. The CDR3 extends over 15 amino acids.

The gene calls are TRBV10-3 and TRBJ1-5, with D maybe TRBD1 (5 bases). CDR1 and CDR2 from the germline V gene are ENHRY and SYGVKD. Trimming took off 6 bases at V and 6 bases at J, with 21 bases between the two ends. The CDR3 contains 16 residues. The CDR3 sequence: CAISDPIVGRGQPQHF. CDR3 DNA sequence: TGTGCCATCAGCGACCCCATCGTAGGTAGGGGTCAGCCCCAGCATTTT.

The rearrangement links TRBV7-9 to TRBJ2-3; 13 bases map to TRBD2. J was trimmed by 2 bases and V by 4 bases; bases with no gene match: 3. The CDR3 has 16 residues. Germline V gives CDR1 SEHNR, CDR2 FQNEAQ (reference sequence). Here the CDR3 reads CASSSGLAGVTDTQYF. The CDR3 region has the DNA TGTGCCAGCAGCTCAGGACTAGCGGGGGTCACAGATACGCAGTATTTT.

This clone occurred a few times. The chain combines TRBV7-2 with TRBJ2-7; D is perhaps TRBD1 (5 bases). Germline loops: CDR1 SGHTA, CDR2 FQGNSA. The CDR3 length is 15 residues. The V end lost 1 base, the J end lost 7 bases, and 17 bases lay between the germline ends. The chain's CDR3 is CASSLGDRALREQYF. The CDR3 DNA is TGTGCCAGCAGCTTAGGAGACAGAGCGCTACGAGAGCAGTACTTC.

CDR3 in amino acids: CASTGQGVSPLHF. The CDR3, as DNA: TGTGCCAGCACGGGACAGGGGGTATCACCCCTCCACTTT. This chain links TRBV2 with TRBJ1-6, with 11 bases identical to TRBD1. The CDR3 runs to 13 residues. J lost 10 bases, V lost 7 bases, and 3 bases had no gene match. CDR1 SNHLY and CDR2 FYNNEI come from the germline V gene.

The chain couples TRBV9 to TRBJ1-3; TRBD1 agrees at 9 bases. Per germline, CDR1 SGDLS and CDR2 YYNGEE. Losses at the gene ends were 4 bases for V and 14 bases for J; bases not matched to a gene: 7. The CDR3 runs 12 residues. The CDR3 reads CASSFRDRVLYF. In nucleotides, the CDR3 is TGTGCCAGCAGCTTTAGGGACAGGGTATTATATTTT.

This chain joins TRBV28 and TRBJ1-1; TRBD1 is a possible D gene (6 bases). Trimming removed 3 bases from V and 4 bases from J, with 21 bases in between. Germline V gene lookup returns CDR1 MDHEN and CDR2 SYDVKM. This CDR3 region has 17 residues. Written as DNA, the CDR3 is TGTGCCAGCAGTTTGGGAGAGAGGTGGGGGGGCGGCACTGAAGCTTTCTTT. Translated, it gives CASSLGERWGGGTEAFF.

V is TRBV7-3 and J is TRBJ2-1, with TRBD2 matching over 7 bases. CDR1 and CDR2 from the germline V gene are SGHTA and FQGTGA. The CDR3 length is 17 residues. V dropped 5 bases and J dropped 4; count of bases not matched to a gene: 14. The CDR3 sequence: CASSHMGLGTKYNEQFF. DNA for the CDR3: TGTGCCAGCAGCCACATGGGGTTGGGGACTAAATACAATGAGCAGTTCTTC.

The chain uses TRBV6-5 and TRBJ1-2; perhaps TRBD1 as D (5 bases). The CDR3 is made up of 15 amino acids. The germline gives CDR1 MNHEY, CDR2 SVGAGI. The V gene lost 2 bases and the J gene lost 3 bases, with 13 bases spanning the gap. This CDR3 is CASSYASGLYYGYTF. The CDR3 DNA reads as TGTGCCAGCAGTTACGCTTCAGGGTTGTACTATGGCTACACCTTC.

The CDR3 DNA follows: TGCGCCAGCAGCTTGGCGCAGGGTTCCTACGAGCAGTACTTC. It encodes CASSLAQGSYEQYF. The chain uses TRBV5-1 and TRBJ2-7; tentative D call: TRBD1 (5 bases). CDR1 is SGHRS, CDR2 YFSETQ, per germline. V shed 0 bases and J shed 1 base, with 8 bases lying between them. This CDR3 region has 14 residues. Filled out from reference TRBV5-1 and TRBJ2-7, the complete variable domain reads KAGVTQTPRYLIKTRGQQVTLSCSPISGHRSVSWYQQTPGQGLQFLFEYFSETQRNKGNFPGRFSGRQFSNSRSEMNVSTLELGDSALYLCASSLAQGSYEQYFGPGTRLTVT.

CDR3 bases: TGCGCCAGCAGCGAATCGGGGTCAATTAATGAAAAACTGTTTTTT. It is translated as CASSESGSINEKLFF. The V gene is TRBV4-1, the J gene TRBJ1-4; D call uncertain. Per germline, CDR1 MGHRA and CDR2 YSYEKL. The CDR3 contains 15 residues. V was shortened by 5 bases and J by 4 bases, with 14 bases between the two germline ends.

This CDR3 is CASSLRDRGNSPLHF. CDR3 nucleotides: TGTGCCAGCAGTTTAAGGGACAGGGGTAATTCACCCCTCCACTTT. J is TRBJ1-6 and V is TRBV27; TRBD1 matches 10 bases. Germline values: CDR1 MNHEY, CDR2 SMNVEV (reference sequence). The CDR3 length is 15 residues. V was clipped by 2 bases and J by 6 bases; unmatched bases: 1.

As DNA, the CDR3 is TGTGCCAGCAGCAAAGACAGGGGCCAAGAGACCCAGTACTTC. It encodes CASSKDRGQETQYF. V usage is TRBV7-3 and J usage is TRBJ2-5, with TRBD1 matching 8 bases. J lost 1 base, V lost 5 bases, and 3 bases had no gene match. CDR1 and CDR2 from the germline V gene are SGHTA and FQGTGA. The CDR3 is 14 amino acids.

The chain uses TRBV5-6 and TRBJ2-7; perhaps TRBD1 as D (5 bases). Trimming shortened V by 0 bases and J by 4 bases, and 8 bases separated the two germline ends. The CDR3 runs to 13 residues. Looked up from germline, CDR1 is SGHDT and CDR2 is YYEEEE. Written as DNA, the CDR3 is TGTGCCAGCAGCTTGGGGGGCGTGTACGAGCAGTACTTC. Protein sequence: CASSLGGVYEQYF.

This clone appeared a few times. This rearrangement joins TRBV4-1 to TRBJ2-1, with 10 bases identical to TRBD2. The trim removed 1 base at V and 0 bases at J, leaving 3 bases unmatched. The CDR3 sequence is 17 residues long. Per germline, CDR1 MGHRA and CDR2 YSYEKL. CDR3 sequence reads: CASSQVASGSSYNEQFF. In DNA form, the CDR3 reads TGCGCCAGCAGCCAAGTGGCTAGCGGGAGCTCCTACAATGAGCAGTTCTTC.

The chain couples TRBV28 to TRBJ2-7, with 9 bases that match TRBD1. Germline CDR1 reads MDHEN; CDR2 reads SYDVKM. CDR3 length: 17 residues. Unmatched junction bases numbered 11, after V lost 2 bases and J lost 3 bases. CDR3 in amino acids: CASSLQPGTGTLYEQYF. CDR3 sequence (DNA): TGTGCCAGCAGTTTACAACCCGGGACAGGGACCCTCTACGAGCAGTACTTC.

V usage is TRBV6-6 and J usage is TRBJ2-3; D is uncertain. The V end was cut by 2 bases, the J end by 1 base, with 7 bases between. This CDR3 has 14 residues. The germline gives CDR1 MNHNY, CDR2 SVGAGI (reference sequence). DNA for the CDR3: TGTGCCAGCAGTTACATCGAGCGCACAGATACGCAGTATTTT. Translated: CASSYIERTDTQYF.

The chain employs TRBV3-1 (or the pseudogene TRBV3-2) and TRBJ1-4; the match to TRBD1 covers 10 bases. This CDR3 is 15 amino acids long. V was pared by 4 bases and J by 7 bases, with 6 bases of the junction left unmatched. Looked up from germline, CDR1 is LGHDT and CDR2 is YNNKEL (reference sequence). The CDR3 is CASSPRTGGGEKLFF. Here the CDR3 DNA reads TGTGCCAGCAGCCCCAGGACAGGGGGAGGTGAAAAACTGTTTTTT.

This clone has more than one count but fewer than ten. This sample also contains other DNA sequences that code for the same CDR3. This chain's CDR3 is CASSFRRNTEAFF. The CDR3 DNA is TGTGCCAGCAGTTTCAGGCGGAACACTGAAGCTTTCTTT. The V and J genes are TRBV27 and TRBJ1-1; D gene ambiguous. This CDR3 region has 13 residues. The germline V gene encodes CDR1 MNHEY and CDR2 SMNVEV (reference sequence). Trimming pared 3 bases from V and 1 base from J, leaving 6 bases between.